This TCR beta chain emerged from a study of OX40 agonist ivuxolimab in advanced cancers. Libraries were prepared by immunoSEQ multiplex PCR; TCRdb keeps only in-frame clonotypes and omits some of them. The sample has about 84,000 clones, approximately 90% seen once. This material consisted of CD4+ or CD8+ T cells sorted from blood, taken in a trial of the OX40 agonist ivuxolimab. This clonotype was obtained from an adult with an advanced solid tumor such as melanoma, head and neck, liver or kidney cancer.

CDR3 sequence: CASSYVRGESDTQYF. The DNA of the CDR3 is TGTGCCAGCAGTTACGTCCGGGGGGAGTCAGATACGCAGTATTTT. The chain recombines TRBV6-6 with TRBJ2-3, with 7 bases matching TRBD2. V shed 2 bases and J 4 bases; nucleotides not matched to a gene: 6. The CDR3 covers 15 residues. Germline V gene lookup returns CDR1 MNHNY and CDR2 SVGAGI (reference sequence).